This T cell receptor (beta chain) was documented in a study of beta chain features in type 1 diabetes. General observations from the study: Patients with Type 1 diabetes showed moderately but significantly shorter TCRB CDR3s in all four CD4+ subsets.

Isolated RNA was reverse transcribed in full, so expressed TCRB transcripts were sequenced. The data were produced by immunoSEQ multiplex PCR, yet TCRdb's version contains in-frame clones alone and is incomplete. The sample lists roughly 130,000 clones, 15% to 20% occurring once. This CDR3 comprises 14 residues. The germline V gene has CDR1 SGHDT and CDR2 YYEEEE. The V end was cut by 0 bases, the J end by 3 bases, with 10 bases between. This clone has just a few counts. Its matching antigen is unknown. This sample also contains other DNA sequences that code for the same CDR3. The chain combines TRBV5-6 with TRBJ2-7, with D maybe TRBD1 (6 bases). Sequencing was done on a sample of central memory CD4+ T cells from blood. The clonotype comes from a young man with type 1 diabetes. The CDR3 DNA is TGTGCCAGCAGCTTGGGTCAGGGGCGCTACGAGCAGTACTTC. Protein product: CASSLGQGRYEQYF.